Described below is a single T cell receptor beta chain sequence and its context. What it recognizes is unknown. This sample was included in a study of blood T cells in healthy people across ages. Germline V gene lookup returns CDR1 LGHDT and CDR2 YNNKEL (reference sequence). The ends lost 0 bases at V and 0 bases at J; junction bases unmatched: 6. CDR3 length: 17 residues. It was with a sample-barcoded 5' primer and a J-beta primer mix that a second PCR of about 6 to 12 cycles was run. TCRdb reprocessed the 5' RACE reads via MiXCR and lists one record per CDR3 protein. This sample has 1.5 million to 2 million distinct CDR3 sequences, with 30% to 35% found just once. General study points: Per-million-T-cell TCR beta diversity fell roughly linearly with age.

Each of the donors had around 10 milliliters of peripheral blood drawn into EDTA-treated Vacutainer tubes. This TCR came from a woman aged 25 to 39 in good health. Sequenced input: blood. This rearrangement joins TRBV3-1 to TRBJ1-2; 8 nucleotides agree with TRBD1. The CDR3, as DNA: TGTGCCAGCAGCCAAGAGGGCGGGACAGGTCCTAACTATGGCTACACCTTC. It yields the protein CASSQEGGTGPNYGYTF.